The TCR beta chain under discussion was sequenced for a study of glioma-infiltrating T cells after dendritic cell vaccination. Study background: Glioblastoma patients came from Phase I and II dendritic cell vaccination trials.

The immunoSEQ assay amplified TCRB CDR3 from up to 2 ug DNA. Produced via immunoSEQ multiplex PCR; TCRdb's table is partial and in-frame only. The table records about 96,000 clones, 70% to 80% of them present only once. Germline V CDR1 and CDR2: MNHNS, SASEGT. V lost 6 bases and J lost 9; bases outside the gene matches: 8. The CDR3 runs to 14 residues. Before vaccination, two weeks after the third vaccination, and at progression, PBMC were collected. The origin of this receptor is a human donor with glioblastoma. The source was blood, collected before dendritic cell vaccination. The V and J genes are TRBV6-1 and TRBJ1-5; 10 nucleotides line up with TRBD1. The CDR3 nucleotides are TGTGCCAGCAGCGTAGACAGGGGGCTCGGGCCCCAGCATTTT. Protein product: CASSVDRGLGPQHF.